A single T cell receptor (beta chain) is shown here with its context. What it binds is not known. MiXCR, applied by TCRdb to the reads, yields one record per CDR3 protein. The table lists some 940,000 distinct CDR3 sequences, roughly a third of them singletons. This entry is derived from a study of T cell repertoires in cytomegalovirus infection. Study-level information: HLA-C-restricted CMV epitopes, recently identified, and well-studied HLA-B-restricted ones were used by the study. Shared public TCR beta signatures pointed to both CMV infection and a matching HLA type. Study-wide results and limits: Dominant in the ex vivo response were TCR beta clonotypes restricted by HLA-C and specific for CMV. Frequencies of public TCR beta families were cumulated, and this identified carriers of CMV plus the relevant HLA.

The ends were cut back, 1 base at V and 1 base at J, with 21 bases in the middle. CDR1 SGHDT and CDR2 YYEEEE come from the germline V gene. CDR3 length equals 20 residues. The chain joins TRBV5-6 to TRBJ2-6; D not certain. This TCR was sampled from a human donor in good health (CMV status not recorded). Some clones in this sample may be carry-over from other donors' samples. Sequencing used cultured CD8+ T cells from PBMCs, obtained from culture after CMV antigen stimulation. This CDR3 reads CASSLTPISDIGSGANVLTF. The CDR3 bases are TGTGCCAGCAGCTTGACCCCAATCTCCGACATTGGGTCTGGGGCCAACGTCCTGACTTTC.